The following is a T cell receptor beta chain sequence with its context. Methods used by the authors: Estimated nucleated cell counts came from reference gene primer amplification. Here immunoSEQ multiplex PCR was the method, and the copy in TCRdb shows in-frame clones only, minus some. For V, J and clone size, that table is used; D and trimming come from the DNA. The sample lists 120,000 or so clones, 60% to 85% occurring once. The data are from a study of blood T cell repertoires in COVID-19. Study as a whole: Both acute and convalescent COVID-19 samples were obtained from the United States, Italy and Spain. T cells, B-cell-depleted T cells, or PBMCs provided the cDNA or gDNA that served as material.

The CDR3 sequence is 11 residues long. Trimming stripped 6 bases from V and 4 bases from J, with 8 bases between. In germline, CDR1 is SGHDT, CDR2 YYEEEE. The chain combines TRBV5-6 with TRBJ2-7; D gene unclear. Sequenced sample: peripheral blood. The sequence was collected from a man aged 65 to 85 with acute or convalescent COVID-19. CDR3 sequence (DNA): TGTGCCAGCAACTACCGGTACGAGCAGTACTTC. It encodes CASNYRYEQYF.